These T cell receptor beta chains were read from a single sample in a study of blood T cell repertoires in COVID-19. Produced via immunoSEQ multiplex PCR; TCRdb's table is partial and in-frame only. This table holds around 130,000 clones, about 87% found once. The sample was peripheral blood. All receptors come from a human donor in a cohort sampled during active COVID-19. The conserved cysteine and the conserved F or W are not part of the CDR3 here.

>TRBJ1-3|TRBV7-2
ASSSRGSSGNTIY
>TRBJ2-7|TRBV5-1
ASSLGQGGGYEQY
>TRBJ2-3|TRBV5-1
ASSSGLPSADTQY
>TRBJ2-3|TRBV27
ASTWTSGRVGTQY
>TRBJ2-3|TRBV25-1
ASSTSGRSRDTQY
>TRBJ2-2|TRBV7-6
ASSFVSGAPTGELF
>TRBJ2-2|TRBV12-3/TRBV12-4
ASSYGWELF
>TRBJ2-1|TRBV6-4
ASSDGSGGNNEQF
>TRBJ1-2|TRBV7-9
ASRDAAGKLNYGYT
>TRBJ2-7|TRBV5-5
ASSFQTGAYEQY